These 13 T cell receptor beta chains share one sample of origin, sequenced in a study of shared clonotypes between healthy human individuals. Using immunoSEQ multiplex PCR, the repertoire was profiled, and TCRdb retains in-frame clones only, with some absent. This sample has roughly 1,500,000 clones; nearly 99% occur once, and the top ten carry about 0.4%. What was sequenced was naive CD4+ T cells sorted from blood. Described subset: CD45RA+ positively selected. Receptors were obtained from a man aged 30 to 39 in good health.

The CDR3 loop is CASSRGTGRTDTQYF. In nucleotides, the CDR3 is TGTGCCAGCAGCCGCGGGACAGGGCGCACAGATACGCAGTATTTT. This chain links TRBV5-4 with TRBJ2-3; TRBD1 agrees at 9 bases. The V gene end was trimmed by 4 bases and the J gene end by 1 base; junction bases not matched to a gene: 4. The CDR3 totals 15 residues. CDR1 SGHNT and CDR2 YYREEE come from the germline V gene (reference sequence).

The V call is TRBV19, the J call TRBJ2-7; 7 nucleotides match TRBD1. The V gene end was trimmed by 4 bases and the J gene end by 9 bases; junction bases not matched to a gene: 6. CDR3 length: 12 residues. The germline CDR1 and CDR2 sequences are LNHDA and SQIVND (reference sequence). The CDR3 nucleotides read TGTGCCAGTAGTAGCGTTCCAGGGGGGCAGTACTTC. Its protein product is CASSSVPGGQYF.

Written as DNA, the CDR3 is TGTGCCAGCTCACCAGCTGCCCCATCGAACACTGAAGCTTTCTTT. It is translated as CASSPAAPSNTEAFF. The genes are TRBV18 and TRBJ1-1; no definite D call. V was pared by 2 bases and J by 1 base, with 11 bases between. The CDR3 spans 15 residues. Germline values: CDR1 KGHSH, CDR2 LQKENI.

The chain joins TRBV28 to TRBJ2-6, with TRBD1 identical over 7 bases. The CDR3 has 16 amino acids. Germline loops: CDR1 MDHEN, CDR2 SYDVKM. V was clipped by 3 bases and J by 2 bases; unmatched bases: 4. The CDR3 reads CASSLQTGPGANVLTF. CDR3 sequence (DNA): TGTGCCAGCAGTTTGCAGACAGGGCCTGGGGCCAACGTCCTGACTTTC.

This clone was counted a single time. The rearrangement joins TRBV18 to TRBJ1-3; 7 bases fit TRBD1. Germline loops: CDR1 KGHSH, CDR2 LQKENI. Trimming took 8 bases from V and 4 from J; bases not matched to a gene: 8. The CDR3 has 14 residues. The chain's CDR3 is CASNTGVFGNTIYF. DNA of the CDR3: TGTGCCAGCAATACAGGGGTTTTCGGAAACACCATATATTTT.

V usage is TRBV9 and J usage is TRBJ2-7; D tentatively reads TRBD1 or TRBD2 (5 bases each). From germline, CDR1 is SGDLS and CDR2 YYNGEE. The CDR3 loop spans 13 amino acids. The germline V and J ends were trimmed by 5 bases and 0 bases, with 9 bases remaining between them. CDR3 DNA: TGTGCCAGCAGGGGACGCCCCTCCTACGAGCAGTACTTC. It yields the protein CASRGRPSYEQYF.

The V and J genes are TRBV6-4 and TRBJ2-7; 7 bases match TRBD1. Germline trimming cut 5 bases from V and 5 bases from J; bases unmatched to any gene: 6. Germline V CDR1 and CDR2: MRHNA, SNTAGT. This CDR3 is 13 amino acids long. DNA for the CDR3: TGTGCCAGCAGTCAAACAGGGGCCCACGAGCAGTACTTC. It encodes CASSQTGAHEQYF.

The chain recombines TRBV15 with TRBJ2-5, with a tentative D call TRBD2 (6 bases). Trimming removed 3 bases at V and 9 bases at J, with 17 bases between. This CDR3 is built from 14 residues. From germline, CDR1 is LNHNV and CDR2 YYDKDF (reference sequence). Here the CDR3 reads CATSSDPAGGAQYF. DNA for the CDR3: TGTGCCACCAGCAGTGACCCCGCCGGCGGGGCCCAGTACTTC.

This clone was counted a single time. This chain joins TRBV27 and TRBJ2-4, with D possibly matching TRBD1 (6 bases). From germline, CDR1 is MNHEY and CDR2 SMNVEV (reference sequence). With 6 bases removed from V and 7 bases from J, the gap between germline ends came to 13 bases. CDR3 length equals 13 residues. The CDR3 here is CASSRDRMNIQYF. CDR3 nucleotide sequence: TGTGCCAGCAGCCGAGACAGGATGAACATTCAGTACTTC.

The chain links TRBV5-6 to TRBJ2-5; D is possibly TRBD2 (6 bases). The ends were cut back, 2 bases at V and 2 bases at J, with 13 bases in the middle. The germline V gene encodes CDR1 SGHDT and CDR2 YYEEEE. The CDR3 has 15 amino acids. The CDR3 nucleotides are TGTGCCAGCAGCTTCGGCTCCGGGACTCAAGAGACCCAGTACTTC. It yields the protein CASSFGSGTQETQYF.

This chain uses TRBV5-7 with TRBJ2-7; the D is unclear. TRBV5-7 is an ORF, with its function uncertain. V was shortened by 3 bases and J by 2 bases, with 3 bases between the two germline ends. This CDR3 has 11 residues. CDR3 nucleotides: TGTGCCAGCAGCTCGACCTACGAGCAGTACTTC. As protein: CASSSTYEQYF.

To note about this clone: The same CDR3 also results from other DNA sequences found in this sample. V and J are TRBV11-2 and TRBJ2-1, with 10 nucleotides matching TRBD2. This CDR3 is built from 15 residues. Germline V gene data show CDR1 as SGHAT and CDR2 as FQNNGV. V shed 4 bases and J 2 bases; nucleotides not matched to a gene: 2. CDR3 amino acids: CASSSLAGAYNEQFF. The DNA of the CDR3 is TGTGCCAGCAGCTCCCTAGCGGGAGCCTACAATGAGCAGTTCTTC.

The CDR3 loop is CASSVMTQVTEAFF. CDR3 DNA: TGTGCCAGCAGCGTTATGACCCAGGTAACTGAAGCTTTCTTT. The chain joins TRBV9 to TRBJ1-1; D gene unclear. Germline CDR1 reads SGDLS; CDR2 reads YYNGEE. The CDR3 is 14 amino acids. Between the trimmed V and J ends, which lost 2 bases and 5 bases, there was a span of 13 bases.